This T cell receptor (beta chain) was identified during a study of blood T cell repertoires in COVID-19. Study-level information: The samples span acute and convalescent COVID-19 from the United States, Italy and Spain. Sources were T cells, B-cell-depleted T cells, or PBMCs; the material itself was cDNA or gDNA.

Germline loops: CDR1 SGDLS, CDR2 YYNGEE. The CDR3 contains 15 residues. Trimming stripped 0 bases from V and 7 bases from J, with 13 bases between. Clones were read by immunoSEQ multiplex PCR, and TCRdb kept only the in-frame ones, dropping some. The sample has a few hundred thousand clones; about nine tenths are singletons. Sequenced: peripheral blood. The receptor was derived from a woman in her twenties or thirties with active or convalescent COVID-19. The chain combines TRBV9 with TRBJ2-2, with no clear D. The CDR3 nucleotides are TGTGCCAGCAGCGTAGAGTCGGGTTTCGGCGGGGAGCTGTTTTTT. It is translated as CASSVESGFGGELFF.